Listed below are T cell receptor beta chains from one sample, sequenced in a study of CD8 T cells in Susac syndrome. TCRdb reprocessed the immunoSEQ multiplex PCR reads with MiXCR, giving one entry per CDR3 protein. The top ten hold 0.085% to 0.12% of the sample, which has some 180,000 distinct CDR3 sequences, approximately 94% seen once. The specimen was CD4+ T cells from PBMCs. Receptors were obtained from a human donor in good health. The conserved cysteine and the conserved F or W are not part of the CDR3 here. Each record gives: V gene, J gene, CDR3 protein.

TRBV27,TRBJ2-7,ASSLSFGYYEQY
TRBV28,TRBJ1-5,ASKVTLLPNQPQH
TRBV25-1,TRBJ1-1,ASSGGGSGTEAF
TRBV25-1,TRBJ2-3,ASTPSGRYTQY
TRBV29-1,TRBJ1-2,SVVRGDYGYT
TRBV5-4,TRBJ2-2,ASSAVAGRSNTGELF
TRBV29-1,TRBJ2-7,SVKMTRSSYEQY
TRBV15,TRBJ2-3,ATSRDDWGERVREDTQY
TRBV6-6,TRBJ2-7,ASSSRQGSNEQY
TRBV3-1,TRBJ1-2,ASSQAGFGYT
TRBV9,TRBJ2-7,ASSVEYGSSYEQY
TRBV21-1,TRBJ2-7,ASSAHRDRAYEQY
TRBV7-2,TRBJ1-5,ASSFLQGGQPQH
TRBV20-1,TRBJ1-2,SVFPGQANYGYT
TRBV27,TRBJ2-7,ASSLTGGTLLEQY